This T cell receptor (beta chain) was obtained from a study of CD8 T cells in Susac syndrome. CDR1 and CDR2 from the germline V gene are DFQATT and SNEGSKA (reference sequence). V was trimmed by 3 bases and J by 0 bases, leaving 6 bases between them. The CDR3 extends over 14 amino acids. CD8+ and CD4+ T cells from blood underwent TCR beta sequencing, which was carried out in a high-throughput format. cDNA came from 0.5 to 1 ug RNA primed by random hexamers. Coverage of TCR beta CDR3 amplification by immunoSEQ multiplex PCR extended to 54 Vbeta and 13 Jbeta. TCRdb fed the immunoSEQ multiplex PCR reads into MiXCR, producing one record per CDR3 protein. The sample carries under 200,000 distinct CDR3 sequences, 85% to 95% recorded once.

The sequenced material came from CD4+ T cells from PBMCs. This clonotype was obtained from a human donor in good health. V and J are TRBV20-1 and TRBJ2-6; no firm D call. Here the CDR3 DNA reads TGCAGTGCTAGTATCCCCTCTGGGGCCAACGTCCTGACTTTC. Protein sequence: CSASIPSGANVLTF.